These 28 T cell receptor beta chains were sequenced from one sample in a study of blood T cell repertoires in COVID-19. Some clones are missing from TCRdb's copy, which holds only in-frame ones; the method was immunoSEQ multiplex PCR. The table lists about 130,000 clones, approximately 80% of them singletons. The sample taken for sequencing was peripheral blood. These receptor sequences come from a woman aged 45 to 65 with acute or convalescent COVID-19.

The V gene is TRBV19, the J gene TRBJ1-1; tentatively, D is TRBD1 (5 bases). Trimming stripped 5 bases from V and 5 bases from J, with 24 bases between. This CDR3 is 17 amino acids long. CDR1 LNHDA and CDR2 SQIVND come from the germline V gene (reference sequence). The chain's CDR3 is CASSVIGGNEGGTEAFF. Written as DNA, the CDR3 is TGTGCCAGTAGTGTTATCGGGGGGAATGAAGGAGGTACTGAAGCTTTCTTT.

V usage is TRBV28 and J usage is TRBJ1-2; TRBD1 aligns across 10 bases. Germline values: CDR1 MDHEN, CDR2 SYDVKM. The CDR3 is made up of 14 amino acids. Germline trimming cut 7 bases from V and 5 bases from J; bases unmatched to any gene: 7. CDR3 protein: CASNSGTGVYGYTF. DNA of the CDR3: TGTGCCAGCAACTCCGGGACAGGGGTTTATGGCTACACCTTC.

This chain connects TRBV19 to TRBJ2-3, with 7 bases lining up with TRBD2. CDR3 length: 13 residues. Germline CDR1 reads LNHDA; CDR2 reads SQIVND (reference sequence). V trimming: 4 bases; J trimming: 4 bases; junction bases outside the gene matches: 2. CDR3 nucleotide sequence: TGTGCCAGTAGTAGCGGGGGTTCAGATACGCAGTATTTT. This translates into CASSSGGSDTQYF.

V is TRBV5-1 and J is TRBJ1-2; D is unclear. CDR3 length equals 14 residues. Trimming shortened V by 5 bases and J by 1 base, and 12 bases separated the two germline ends. Germline V gene data show CDR1 as SGHRS and CDR2 as YFSETQ. CDR3 nucleotide sequence: TGCGCCAGCAGGGCGATGGGCCTTAACTATGGCTACACCTTC. Translating it yields CASRAMGLNYGYTF.

The chain combines TRBV5-1 with TRBJ2-1, with 10 bases identical to TRBD1. The CDR3 is 13 residues long. The germline V gene has CDR1 SGHRS and CDR2 YFSETQ. Losses at the gene ends were 9 bases for V and 5 bases for J; bases not matched to a gene: 5. As DNA, the CDR3 is TGCGCCACCCGGACAGGGGGTAACAATGAGCAGTTCTTC. Its protein product is CATRTGGNNEQFF. Full variable domain (missing parts from reference TRBV5-1 and TRBJ2-1): KAGVTQTPRYLIKTRGQQVTLSCSPISGHRSVSWYQQTPGQGLQFLFEYFSETQRNKGNFPGRFSGRQFSNSRSEMNVSTLELGDSALYLCATRTGGNNEQFFGPGTRLTVL.

The chain is built from TRBV5-6 and TRBJ2-1, with D tentatively TRBD2 (6 bases). Looked up from germline, CDR1 is SGHDT and CDR2 is YYEEEE. Between the trimmed V and J ends, which lost 1 base and 11 bases, there was a span of 13 bases. There are 13 residues in the CDR3. CDR3 sequence: CASSLPFGGKQFF. The CDR3 DNA is TGTGCCAGCAGCTTGCCCTTCGGGGGAAAGCAGTTCTTC.

V usage is TRBV3-1 (or the pseudogene TRBV3-2) and J usage is TRBJ1-2; TRBD1 might be the D (5 bases). The ends were cut back, 6 bases at V and 0 bases at J, with 17 bases in the middle. Germline V lookup: CDR1 LGHDT, CDR2 YNNKEL (reference sequence). This CDR3 region has 16 residues. This CDR3 is CASRQHRPPSNYGYTF. CDR3 coding DNA: TGTGCCAGCAGACAACACAGGCCGCCTTCTAACTATGGCTACACCTTC.

V and J are TRBV19 and TRBJ1-6; TRBD1 aligns across 7 bases. The CDR3 is 13 amino acids. Germline CDR1 and CDR2: LNHDA and SQIVND (reference sequence). The junction had 2 bases not matched to a gene; V was cut back by 4 bases and J by 8 bases. CDR3 loop: CASSNDRDSPLHF. The CDR3 coding sequence is TGTGCCAGTAGTAATGACAGGGATTCACCCCTCCACTTT. Using reference TRBV19 and TRBJ1-6 for the parts outside the CDR3, the full variable domain is DGGITQSPKYLFRKEGQNVTLSCEQNLNHDAMYWYRQDPGQGLRLIYYSQIVNDFQKGDIAEGYSVSREKKESFPLTVTSAQKNPTAFYLCASSNDRDSPLHFGNGTRLTVT.

The chain couples TRBV28 to TRBJ2-7; 8 bases align to TRBD1. The CDR3 length is 14 residues. Germline CDR1 and CDR2: MDHEN and SYDVKM. V trimming: 8 bases; J trimming: 6 bases; junction bases outside the gene matches: 12. CDR3 nucleotides: TGTGCCAGCGGGGGACAGGTCATGTCTCGCGAGCAGTACTTC. Amino acid sequence: CASGGQVMSREQYF.

V usage is TRBV9 and J usage is TRBJ1-2, with D tentatively TRBD1 (6 bases). The V end lost 3 bases, the J end lost 4 bases, and 10 bases lay between the germline ends. There are 13 residues in the CDR3. Germline V gene sequence: CDR1 SGDLS, CDR2 YYNGEE. CDR3 nucleotides: TGTGCCAGCAGCGCCACAGGGTCCTATGGCTACACCTTC. Residues: CASSATGSYGYTF.

The chain joins TRBV10-2 to TRBJ1-2, with TRBD1 matching 7 bases. CDR1 is WSHSY, CDR2 SAAADI, per germline. The ends lost 3 bases at V and 1 base at J; junction bases unmatched: 5. This CDR3 region has 15 residues. CDR3: CASSDRGNNNYGYTF. The CDR3 nucleotides read TGCGCCAGCAGTGACAGGGGGAACAATAACTATGGCTACACCTTC.

The rearrangement uses TRBV5-1 and TRBJ2-2, with 7 bases fitting TRBD1. The length of the CDR3 is 13 residues. V shed 3 bases, J shed 7 bases, and the junction held 3 bases outside the gene matches. CDR1 is SGHRS and CDR2 is YFSETQ in the germline V gene. CDR3 coding DNA: TGCGCCAGCAGCTCGGGACAGTACGGGGAGCTGTTTTTT. Protein sequence: CASSSGQYGELFF.

Only one count was recorded for this clone. This chain connects TRBV19 to TRBJ2-1, with D perhaps TRBD2 (6 bases). V lost 5 bases and J 0 bases, leaving 11 bases between the germline ends. Germline assignment: CDR1 LNHDA and CDR2 SQIVND (reference sequence). This CDR3 comprises 15 residues. The CDR3 DNA is TGTGCCAGTAGTTCGGGGGTCCCCTCCTACAATGAGCAGTTCTTC. It codes for CASSSGVPSYNEQFF.

This rearrangement joins TRBV29-1 to TRBJ1-4, with D perhaps matching TRBD1 (5 bases). Germline V gives CDR1 SQVTM, CDR2 ANQGSEA. V lost 7 bases, J lost 7 bases, and 16 bases lay in between. This CDR3 has 13 amino acids. The CDR3: CSARGQGSEKLFF. The CDR3 DNA sequence: TGCAGCGCCCGTGGGCAGGGCAGTGAAAAACTGTTTTTT.

In the case of this clone: The sample holds other DNA sequences that translate to the same CDR3. This chain joins TRBV3-1 (or the pseudogene TRBV3-2) and TRBJ1-1; a possible D gene is TRBD1 (6 bases). Germline assignment: CDR1 LGHDT and CDR2 YNNKEL (reference sequence). The ends were cut back, 1 base at V and 2 bases at J, with 8 bases in the middle. The CDR3 is 14 residues long. CDR3 nucleotide sequence: TGTGCCAGCAGCCAAGTTGGGGGCAACACTGAAGCTTTCTTT. Translated, it gives CASSQVGGNTEAFF.

This sequence joins TRBV27 and TRBJ1-1; D is unresolved. V was trimmed by 0 bases and J by 4 bases, leaving 15 bases between them. This CDR3 is built from 16 residues. Germline V gives CDR1 MNHEY, CDR2 SMNVEV (reference sequence). CDR3 coding DNA: TGTGCCAGCAGTTTATCTACCCCGGGAAGGAGCACTGAAGCTTTCTTT. Protein sequence: CASSLSTPGRSTEAFF.

The V and J genes are TRBV4-1 and TRBJ2-2; 10 positions agree with TRBD1. The V and J ends lost 5 bases and 2 bases, in that order; junction bases with no gene match: 8. Germline loops: CDR1 MGHRA, CDR2 YSYEKL. This CDR3 has 17 amino acids. DNA for the CDR3: TGCGCCAGCAGCTCCCCCGACAGGGGGCGCAACACCGGGGAGCTGTTTTTT. Residues: CASSSPDRGRNTGELFF.

The chain joins TRBV6-5 to TRBJ1-5, with D hard to call. CDR3 length: 15 amino acids. V was clipped by 4 bases and J by 6 bases, with 16 bases between them. Germline CDR1 MNHEY, CDR2 SVGAGI. CDR3 residues: CASSWGEGYRQPQHF. CDR3 in DNA: TGTGCCAGCAGTTGGGGAGAGGGTTACCGTCAGCCCCAGCATTTT.

The table lists this clone with a few counts. The V and J genes are TRBV30 and TRBJ1-5; 9 nucleotides line up with TRBD1. In germline, CDR1 is GTSNPN, CDR2 SVGIG (reference sequence). The CDR3 is 16 amino acids. V lost 2 bases to trimming and J lost 2 bases; unmatched junction nucleotides: 7. DNA of the CDR3: TGTGCCTGGAGTATTGTGGGACAGGGCGGCAATCAGCCCCAGCATTTT. This gives the protein CAWSIVGQGGNQPQHF.

V is TRBV7-3 and J is TRBJ1-2; 9 bases line up with TRBD1. The CDR3 sequence is 15 residues long. Trimming removed 6 bases from V and 7 bases from J; junction bases left unmatched: 12. Germline assignment: CDR1 SGHTA and CDR2 FQGTGA. CDR3 sequence reads: CASRRPGTGSFGYTF. The DNA of the CDR3 is TGTGCCAGCAGAAGGCCCGGGACAGGGAGTTTTGGCTACACCTTC.

CDR3: CASSDDRGEGKLFF. For the CDR3, the DNA is TGTGCCAGCAGTGACGACAGGGGGGAGGGAAAACTGTTTTTT. V and J are TRBV2 and TRBJ1-4; 9 bases match TRBD1. Trimming removed 3 bases from V and 10 bases from J; junction bases left unmatched: 6. CDR1 and CDR2 from the germline V gene are SNHLY and FYNNEI. The length of the CDR3 is 14 residues.

The chain couples TRBV30 to TRBJ1-6; 10 bases line up with TRBD1. The trim removed 1 base at V and 7 bases at J, leaving 7 bases unmatched. This CDR3 spans 16 amino acids. Germline CDR1 reads GTSNPN; CDR2 reads SVGIG (reference sequence). CDR3 DNA sequence: TGTGCCTGGAGTGAGTTGGGACAGGGGCTAAATTCACCCCTCCACTTT. Amino acids: CAWSELGQGLNSPLHF.

This chain connects TRBV6-4 to TRBJ2-1, with TRBD2 as a possible D gene (6 bases). The V and J ends lost 4 bases and 5 bases respectively, with 12 bases between them. The CDR3 extends over 14 amino acids. Germline CDR1 and CDR2: MRHNA and SNTAGT. In nucleotides, the CDR3 is TGTGCCAGCAGTGCTCTTTGGGGGGACAATGAGCAGTTCTTC. This encodes CASSALWGDNEQFF.

The chain employs TRBV6-5 and TRBJ1-1; TRBD1 aligns across 12 bases. The CDR3 is 14 amino acids. J gave up 4 bases and V 6 bases, and 3 bases lay outside the gene matches. The germline CDR1 and CDR2 sequences are MNHEY and SVGAGI. The CDR3 DNA reads as TGTGCCAGCAGGAAGGGACAGGGGGCCACTGAAGCTTTCTTT. This sequence encodes CASRKGQGATEAFF.

The V call is TRBV13, the J call TRBJ1-1, with TRBD1 identical over 9 bases. The J segment lost 10 bases and the V segment lost 4 bases, leaving 7 bases of the junction unmatched. This CDR3 is 13 amino acids long. Germline V gene data show CDR1 as PRHDT and CDR2 as FYEKMQ (reference sequence). CDR3 region: CASSSGQGMGAFF. DNA for the CDR3: TGTGCCAGCAGCTCGGGACAGGGTATGGGAGCTTTCTTT.

The chain recombines TRBV4-2 with TRBJ1-3; tentatively, D is TRBD1 (6 bases). V lost 4 bases and J 0 bases, leaving 22 bases between the germline ends. The CDR3 sequence is 19 residues long. Germline V gene sequence: CDR1 LGHNA, CDR2 YNFKEQ. CDR3 sequence: CASSLIAGVERGSGNTIYF. CDR3 in DNA: TGTGCCAGCAGCCTCATAGCAGGGGTAGAGCGGGGCTCTGGAAACACCATATATTTT.

The J gene is TRBJ2-7, the V gene TRBV19; 8 bases map to TRBD1. The CDR3 loop spans 14 amino acids. The V gene end was trimmed by 1 base and the J gene end by 2 bases; junction bases not matched to a gene: 1. Germline CDR1 and CDR2: LNHDA and SQIVND (reference sequence). CDR3 residues: CASSIGTGTYEQYF. CDR3 coding DNA: TGTGCCAGTAGTATAGGGACAGGGACCTACGAGCAGTACTTC.

This clone was recorded only once. Other DNA sequences in the sample encode the same CDR3. This chain connects TRBV30 to TRBJ1-5; 9 bases are shared with TRBD1. The CDR3 covers 13 residues. V lost 5 bases and J lost 3; bases outside the gene matches: 2. Germline V CDR1 and CDR2: GTSNPN, SVGIG (reference sequence). Here the CDR3 reads CAWGTGTNQPQHF. CDR3 in DNA: TGTGCCTGGGGGACAGGGACCAATCAGCCCCAGCATTTT.